The 9 T cell receptor beta chains below come from one sample, sequenced in a study of blood T cell repertoires in COVID-19. Libraries were prepared by immunoSEQ multiplex PCR; TCRdb keeps only in-frame clonotypes and omits some of them. The sample gives 200,000 or so clones, around 81% of which show up once; approximately 7.9% is in the top ten. Source material: PBMCs or T cells enriched from blood (not recorded which). The receptors shown here come from a middle-aged man who had recovered from COVID-19.

The chain employs TRBV5-1 and TRBJ1-2, with 10 nucleotides matching TRBD1. CDR1 SGHRS and CDR2 YFSETQ come from the germline V gene. J gave up 3 bases and V 4 bases, and 6 bases lay outside the gene matches. This CDR3 spans 15 amino acids. CDR3: CASSPGTGVDYGYTF. As DNA, the CDR3 is TGCGCCAGCAGCCCCGGGACAGGGGTGGACTATGGCTACACCTTC.

This clone was seen a single time. The gene calls are TRBV5-1 and TRBJ1-2; D gene uncertain. The CDR3 length is 14 residues. Germline V gene data show CDR1 as SGHRS and CDR2 as YFSETQ. Trimming took off 0 bases at V and 0 bases at J, with 6 bases between the two ends. The CDR3 region is CASSLDSSNYGYTF. CDR3 nucleotide sequence: TGCGCCAGCAGCTTGGACAGCTCTAACTATGGCTACACCTTC.

This clone was seen only a few times. V gene TRBV7-2 combines with J gene TRBJ1-1, with no clear D. CDR1 is SGHTA, CDR2 FQGNSA, per germline. Trimming removed 5 bases at V and 5 bases at J, with 6 bases between. This CDR3 contains 11 residues. This CDR3 reads CASSPRTEAFF. CDR3 bases: TGTGCCAGCAGCCCCCGTACTGAAGCTTTCTTT.

The genes are TRBV6-5 and TRBJ1-2, with a possible D match to TRBD1 (6 bases). Germline CDR1 and CDR2: MNHEY and SVGAGI. Trimming left V 5 bases short and J 0 bases short, with 13 bases between. This CDR3 contains 15 residues. CDR3 amino acids: CASSPRDMPNYGYTF. The CDR3 bases are TGTGCCAGCAGTCCCCGGGACATGCCTAACTATGGCTACACCTTC.

The rearrangement joins TRBV5-4 to TRBJ2-3, with 13 bases identical to TRBD2. CDR1 is SGHNT and CDR2 is YYREEE in the germline V gene (reference sequence). The CDR3 is 16 amino acids. V trimming: 4 bases; J trimming: 3 bases; junction bases outside the gene matches: 5. CDR3 protein: CASSPSTSGGTDTQYF. CDR3 bases: TGTGCCAGCAGCCCTTCGACTAGCGGGGGGACAGATACGCAGTATTTT.

This chain uses TRBV6-5 with TRBJ1-5; a possible D gene is TRBD1 (6 bases). Germline CDR1 reads MNHEY; CDR2 reads SVGAGI. Trimming stripped 6 bases from V and 1 base from J, with 13 bases between. The CDR3 has 15 residues. Written as DNA, the CDR3 is TGTGCCAGCAGCGACGACAGGACGAGCAATCAGCCCCAGCATTTT. Translated, it gives CASSDDRTSNQPQHF.

V is TRBV19 and J is TRBJ1-2, with D maybe TRBD1 (6 bases). The CDR3 sequence is 16 residues long. The V gene's germline CDR1 is LNHDA and CDR2 SQIVND (reference sequence). Trimming left V 7 bases short and J 1 base short, with 19 bases between. This CDR3 is CASTISLDRYNYGYTF. In DNA form, the CDR3 reads TGTGCCAGTACCATTTCTCTGGACAGATATAACTATGGCTACACCTTC. The complete variable domain, with remaining parts taken from reference TRBV19 and TRBJ1-2, reads DGGITQSPKYLFRKEGQNVTLSCEQNLNHDAMYWYRQDPGQGLRLIYYSQIVNDFQKGDIAEGYSVSREKKESFPLTVTSAQKNPTAFYLCASTISLDRYNYGYTFGSGTRLTVV.

The V call is TRBV28, the J call TRBJ2-1; 9 positions agree with TRBD2. J was trimmed by 10 bases and V by 5 bases; bases with no gene match: 12. Germline V CDR1 and CDR2: MDHEN, SYDVKM. The CDR3 has 15 amino acids. CDR3 nucleotide sequence: TGTGCCAGCAGTCGCGGGGGGGTAAGCTTAAGAGAGCAGTTCTTC. This sequence encodes CASSRGGVSLREQFF. Supplemented by reference TRBV28 and TRBJ2-1, the full variable domain reads DVKVTQSSRYLVKRTGEKVFLECVQDMDHENMFWYRQDPGLGLRLIYFSYDVKMKEKGDIPEGYSVSREKKERFSLILESASTNQTSMYLCASSRGGVSLREQFFGPGTRLTVL.

This sequence joins TRBV12-3 or TRBV12-4 and TRBJ2-5, with unresolved D. CDR3 size: 11 residues. V lost 4 bases, J lost 11 bases, and 11 bases lay in between. CDR3 nucleotides: TGTGCCAGCAGTTCCTCTCTGGAGCAGTACTTC. It yields the protein CASSSSLEQYF.